These 12 T cell receptor beta chains originate from one sample sequenced in a study of cytomegalovirus exposure and HLA in healthy donors. A multiplex PCR was run with 60 Vbeta primers and 13 Jbeta primers. Assay: immunoSEQ multiplex PCR; the TCRdb copy retains only in-frame clones and omits some. The data show 100,000 or so clones, around 75% seen once. The source material was PBMCs. All receptors come from a man younger than 45 in good health and CMV-seropositive.

The chain employs TRBV11-2 and TRBJ1-1; D unclear. CDR3 size: 13 residues. Trimming removed 0 bases at V and 11 bases at J, with 13 bases between. CDR1 and CDR2 from the germline V gene are SGHAT and FQNNGV. This chain's CDR3 is CASSLDVTGVAFF. For the CDR3, the DNA is TGTGCCAGCAGCTTAGATGTAACCGGGGTGGCTTTCTTT.

The rearrangement uses TRBV18 and TRBJ1-2, with D perhaps TRBD1 (5 bases). V lost 5 bases, J lost 5 bases, and 21 bases lay in between. The CDR3 has 16 amino acids. Looked up from germline, CDR1 is KGHSH and CDR2 is LQKENI. For the CDR3, the DNA is TGTGCCAGCTCAGGAAAGGGAGGGGCCGCCGGGTATGGCTACACCTTC. The encoded protein is CASSGKGGAAGYGYTF.

This clone was observed a handful of times. The V and J genes are TRBV19 and TRBJ1-1, with no clear D. The germline V and J ends were trimmed by 4 bases and 2 bases, with 11 bases remaining between them. The CDR3 runs 14 residues. Germline values: CDR1 LNHDA, CDR2 SQIVND (reference sequence). CDR3 nucleotides: TGTGCCAGTAGTACTTATCCAGAAAACACTGAAGCTTTCTTT. This gives the protein CASSTYPENTEAFF. The full variable domain, completed using reference TRBV19 and TRBJ1-1, is DGGITQSPKYLFRKEGQNVTLSCEQNLNHDAMYWYRQDPGQGLRLIYYSQIVNDFQKGDIAEGYSVSREKKESFPLTVTSAQKNPTAFYLCASSTYPENTEAFFGQGTRLTVV.

The rearrangement joins TRBV11-2 to TRBJ1-4; 7 bases are shared with TRBD1. Looked up from germline, CDR1 is SGHAT and CDR2 is FQNNGV. V lost 4 bases, J lost 6 bases, and 8 bases stayed unmatched. This CDR3 comprises 15 residues. CDR3 loop: CASSSIRGRDEKLFF. CDR3 DNA sequence: TGTGCCAGCAGCTCTATTAGGGGGCGCGATGAAAAACTGTTTTTT.

V usage is TRBV2 and J usage is TRBJ1-1; possibly TRBD1 for D (6 bases). Per the germline V gene, CDR1 is SNHLY and CDR2 is FYNNEI. V was pared by 9 bases and J by 4 bases, with 15 bases between. CDR3 size: 13 residues. The CDR3 nucleotides read TGTGCCAGTTGTACCACAGGGCTCACTGAAGCTTTCTTT. Amino acid sequence: CASCTTGLTEAFF.

This sequence joins TRBV4-3 and TRBJ1-1, with no clear D. The germline V gene has CDR1 LGHNA and CDR2 YSLEER. This CDR3 has 15 amino acids. V lost 0 bases and J 1 base, leaving 9 bases between the germline ends. This CDR3 reads CASSQEARRNTEAFF. CDR3 bases: TGCGCCAGCAGCCAAGAGGCTCGCAGGAACACTGAAGCTTTCTTT.

This clone was detected a few times. The rearrangement joins TRBV4-1 to TRBJ2-5, with D maybe TRBD2 (6 bases). V was cut by 4 bases and J by 4 bases, with 19 bases left in between. Germline V gene sequence: CDR1 MGHRA, CDR2 YSYEKL. This CDR3 is built from 16 residues. In nucleotides, the CDR3 is TGCGCCAGCAGCCCGCGAGGAGGGCTGGGGAGAGAGACCCAGTACTTC. Its protein product is CASSPRGGLGRETQYF.

J is TRBJ2-4 and V is TRBV6-1; D possibly corresponds to TRBD1 (5 bases). The CDR3 length is 13 residues. Germline values: CDR1 MNHNS, CDR2 SASEGT. V lost 4 bases and J lost 8, with 12 bases in between. The CDR3 reads CASSGQPRDIQYF. CDR3 sequence (DNA): TGTGCCAGCAGTGGACAGCCTAGGGACATTCAGTACTTC.

About this clone itself: Germline is not matched at one junction end, which may reflect a read error. The chain has TRBV4-1 and TRBJ1-2; possibly TRBD1 for D (6 bases). The germline gives CDR1 MGHRA, CDR2 YSYEKL. This CDR3 region has 13 residues. The CDR3 region is CASSQDRFYGYTF. As DNA, the CDR3 is TGCGCCAGCAGTCAAGACAGGTTTTATGGCTACACCTTC.

V is TRBV28 and J is TRBJ1-2; maybe TRBD1 (5 bases). Per the germline V gene, CDR1 is MDHEN and CDR2 is SYDVKM. The V end lost 3 bases, the J end lost 6 bases, and 17 bases lay between the germline ends. The CDR3 consists of 15 residues. Written as DNA, the CDR3 is TGTGCCAGCAGTTTGGGGCCCCTCGATCCCCATGGCTACACCTTC. This codes for CASSLGPLDPHGYTF.

V and J are TRBV6-1 and TRBJ1-3; D remains ambiguous. Trimming took 4 bases from V and 0 from J, leaving 13 bases between them. CDR1 and CDR2 (germline): MNHNS, SASEGT. The CDR3 contains 16 residues. CDR3 loop: CASSASPLYSGNTIYF. The CDR3, as DNA: TGTGCCAGCAGTGCCTCCCCGTTATACTCTGGAAACACCATATATTTT.

The J gene is TRBJ2-1, the V gene TRBV5-1; 10 bases agree with TRBD2. Germline V gene sequence: CDR1 SGHRS, CDR2 YFSETQ. This CDR3 is built from 16 residues. Losses at the gene ends were 4 bases for V and 0 bases for J; bases not matched to a gene: 4. This CDR3 reads CASSTRTSGSYNEQFF. The CDR3, as DNA: TGCGCCAGCAGCACGAGGACTAGCGGCTCCTACAATGAGCAGTTCTTC.